This TCR beta chain appears in the sequencing data of a study of cytomegalovirus exposure and HLA in healthy donors. Study-level findings and limits: Analysis performed later showed TCR beta chains linked to HLA being more clonally expanded than equally common others. A classifier reportedly called cytomegalovirus status with high sensitivity and specificity.

This clone came up a few times. The antigen remains unidentified. At the time of sampling, donors were nominally healthy, though unrecorded immune exposures were likely. This CDR3 region has 15 residues. From germline, CDR1 is MNHEY and CDR2 SVGAGI. Germline trimming cut 5 bases from V and 7 bases from J; bases unmatched to any gene: 6. Primers: 60 Vbeta forward and 13 Jbeta reverse. Only in-frame clones appear in the TCRdb table, and some are missing; sequencing was by immunoSEQ multiplex PCR. The sample consists of about 92,000 clones, approximately 81% of them appearing once. The specimen sequenced was PBMCs. The sequence was obtained from a girl aged 2 to 9 in good health and CMV-seropositive. The V call is TRBV6-5, the J call TRBJ1-4; 11 bases align to TRBD1. DNA for the CDR3: TGTGCCAGCAGTGGGTTCGGGACAGGGGGTGAAAAACTGTTTTTT. It yields the protein CASSGFGTGGEKLFF.